This paragraph reports one TCR beta chain. Its binding antigen is unknown. Per-base qualities were not stored, and no clone one base away is much larger. The cohort comprised fewer than 700 healthy bone marrow donors. All cohort members were sampled while nominally healthy, although unrecorded immune exposures were likely present. The donor was CMV seropositive and was included in the group of 290 or so seropositive cohort members. A peripheral blood sample was collected from each donor, and TCR beta sequencing was performed on peripheral blood mononuclear cells. Genomic DNA extraction from the blood cell samples was performed with the Qiagen DNeasy Blood Extraction Kit. These data belong to a study of cytomegalovirus exposure and HLA in healthy donors (dated by TCRdb to 2016 to 2017). Study-level background: An earlier analysis of fewer than 750 of the donors reported 276 Gb of sequence data and approximately 120 million unique TCR beta sequences obtained from approximately 180 million T cells. An early release covering about 600 HLA-typed donors comprised about 300 gigabases of sequencing data and tens of millions of unique TCR sequences. Of the approximately 400 genotyped donors, 65% to 90% fell in the genetic ancestry cluster associated with self-reported Caucasian donors. The study aimed to test whether signatures of past pathogen exposure could be identified by cataloging public T cell receptors. The T cell repertoires of about 700 subjects were profiled by immunosequencing and related to cytomegalovirus serostatus. Along with the approximately 700-subject first cohort, a separate validation cohort of more than 90 different subjects was used. High-throughput TCR immunosequencing, statistical association of individual TCRs with disease status, and machine learning were combined to predict cytomegalovirus infection status. In a later analysis, previously published TCR beta repertoires from about 640 donors were re-analyzed and high-resolution HLA genotyping was added so that TCR occurrence patterns could be studied. Rather than using new phenotypic data, the later analysis identified candidate immune exposures from TCR beta sequences and from how often those sequences occurred across donors. To decide whether each TCR beta V gene segment behaved as functional or pseudogenic, an earlier analysis of fewer than 750 of the donors relied on high-throughput TCR beta sequencing. Donor age, sex, ethnicity and CMV serostatus were collected together with the repertoire data. A later genetic analysis used genome-wide SNP genotypes for about 65% of the roughly 700 donors, treating that subset as a discovery cohort. All discovery cohort repertoires had been generated on a single sequencing platform. HLA typing covered class I and class II loci at four-digit resolution. Typing coverage varied by locus: roughly 629-640 donors for A, B, C, DRB1 and DQB1; 500 to 550 for DQA1; nearly 610 for DPA1; about 450 for DPB1. A handful of DR-DQ haplotypes were handled as single units for association and clustering because linkage in the cohort was strong. Among several hundred genotyped donors of the cohort, an average of around 240,000 unique TCR beta nucleotide sequences was sequenced per donor, of which about 20% were non-productive.

Libraries came from the immunoSEQ multiplex PCR assay. For the multiplex PCR, a mixture combining 60 forward primers for TCR Vbeta segments and 13 reverse primers for TCR Jbeta segments was used. A multiplex PCR assay on genomic DNA amplified the CDR3 region of rearranged TCR beta genes. The Illumina HiSeq System was used to sequence the amplified TCR beta libraries as 87-base-pair reads. The paper's data handling went like this. A later analysis tallied around 87 million unique TCR beta chains across the 700 or so repertoires, and approximately 12 million of those chains were shared by two or more donors. A nearest-neighbor algorithm error-corrected the raw reads and collapsed the reads into unique sequences, merging closely related sequences to remove PCR and sequencing errors. Alignment of CDR3 sequences to IMGT reference sequences was used to assign V, D and J gene segments. For a sequence to be retained, a match of at least six nucleotides to both a V gene segment and a J gene segment was required. A rearrangement was called productive if the CDR3 had no stop codons and remained in frame with V and J, and every other rearrangement was called non-productive. CDR3 was defined according to IMGT convention as the region running from the second conserved V-encoded cysteine to the conserved J-encoded phenylalanine. The earlier analysis of around 640 of the donors excluded sequences that lacked an unambiguous match to a single V gene segment. An earlier analysis of almost 600 of the donors classified V segments as functional when productive rearrangements were above 56.7% and as segregating when the standard deviation between donors was above 5%. A statistical classification framework was developed to diagnose cytomegalovirus status using the catalog of TCR beta chain sequences. In a later analysis, TCR nucleotide sequences were compared against IMGT/GENE-DB human TR gene sequences so that V and J genes could be assigned. In a later analysis, CDR3 sequences and most-parsimonious VDJ recombination scenarios were assigned using the TCRdist pipeline. In a later analysis, each TCR beta chain was defined by its CDR3 amino acid sequence together with its V-gene family, and reads without a unique V-gene family were excluded. As a way to deal with suspected cross-contamination and a sequencing artifact, a later analysis dropped more than 500 nucleotide sequences that were highly shared and had low generation probability. In a later analysis, a clonal expansion index was calculated for each public chain from normalized within-repertoire ranks of inferred template counts. In a later analysis, generation probabilities were computed using a VDJ recombination model fitted to out-of-frame rearrangements, and the results were checked against IGoR. In a later analysis, TCR-TCR, TCR-HLA and TCR-CMV co-occurrence was scored with hypergeometric tests, and a repertoire-size bias correction was applied to TCR pairs. In a later analysis, false discovery rates were estimated by permuting HLA or CMV assignments 20 times. In a later analysis, co-occurring TCRs were grouped using DBSCAN, and TCRdist sequence similarity was added for clustering within HLA-allele-positive subsets. Co-occurrence clustering excluded repertoires with fewer than 30,000 or more than 120,000 public chains, plus five with anomalous nucleotide sharing. As stored in TCRdb, this immuneACCESS dataset retains in-frame rearrangements with V and J assigned. A fraction of the clones does not appear; measured against another copy, unresolved V genes explain less than half of the discrepancy, and the remainder lacks a known reason. That table supplies the V and J calls and clone size; D and trimming were determined from the DNA. The sample yields 130,000 to 150,000 clones; approximately 83% were counted once. Jointly, the top ten make up around 4.3% of the sample.

The trim is 3 bases for V and 6 bases for J, with a gap of 12 bases between the germline ends. The germline V gene supplies CDR1 KGHSH and CDR2 LQKENI. The CDR3 starts with the cysteine, ends with the phenylalanine, and has 13 residues. Only CDR3 DNA is held: 39 bases, read in frame from base 1. What the research found in general, with its limitations: Because some donors lacked HLA typing at each locus, the association tests relied only on the typed subset. A later analysis found that HLA-associated TCR beta chains were more clonally expanded and had lower generation probabilities than equally common non-associated chains. Fewer than 20 rarely observed V segments, including chromosome 9 orphons, were excluded from the earlier analysis of 550 to 700 of the donors because counts were too low. A later analysis found that most CMV-associated TCR beta chains appeared HLA-restricted, with HLA associations seemingly driven largely by CMV exposure. A later genetic analysis reported fewer N-insertions in productive TCRs among donors in an Asian-associated ancestry cluster than the roughly 650-donor mean. The presence/absence analyses assumed that sequencing depth was roughly uniform across donors, and that assumption may not be true. Most TCR sequences were observed very rarely across donors, whereas some public TCRs were present in many individuals. The only immune exposure information available for the cohort was CMV serostatus. When HLA alleles, especially DR and DQ, strongly co-occurred, attributing TCR associations to individual alleles was difficult. In an earlier analysis of around 600 of the donors, most TCR beta V segments appeared in productive rearrangements about 87% or about 30% of the time, broadly matching IMGT annotations. In this cohort, only TCR beta chains were sequenced, and detectable features were limited by the absence of alpha or paired-chain data. Correlated functional status among segregating V segments might reflect linkage disequilibrium, but an unknown experimental factor could not be ruled out. In a later genetic analysis, a missense DCLRE1C variant was associated with V-gene and J-gene trimming of TCR beta chains, and the association was replicated in an independent cohort. A further reported finding was that TCR beta sequences accurately predicted the HLA-A and HLA-B alleles for most subjects in the first cohort. Three of the identified cytomegalovirus-associated TCR beta chains were confirmed in vitro to be specific for cytomegalovirus antigens. According to a later analysis, parvovirus B19, influenza, CMV and Epstein-Barr virus appeared linked to several top co-occurrence clusters. The study listed approximately 150 TCR beta chains as associated with cytomegalovirus. A later analysis associated roughly 17,000 TCR beta sequences with specific HLA alleles at a false discovery rate of 0.05. In a later analysis, TCR association rates were found to vary across HLA loci, with the most associated TCRs seen for DRB1 alleles and the fewest for HLA-C alleles. The 87-base-pair reads could not distinguish some IMGT-functional V segments, including TRBV6-2 and TRBV6-3, so those segments were excluded. A cluster of highly shared sequence variants was judged likely to be a technical artifact of the sequencing pipeline. The authors suggested that the approach could potentially be generalized to other disease states and immunological phenotypes. In both the original and validation cohorts, the classifier was reported to diagnose cytomegalovirus status with high specificity and sensitivity.

This clonotype was sampled from a middle-aged man in good health and CMV-seropositive. The chain is encoded by TRBV18 joined to TRBJ2-7; the D gene is not confidently resolved. Sequenced input: PBMCs. CDR3 region: CASSPGLSSEQYF. The nucleotide sequence is TGTGCCAGCTCACCCGGGTTGAGTAGCGAGCAGTACTTC. When the CDR3 is completed using the reference TRBV18 and TRBJ2-7 genes on either side, the full variable domain is NAGVMQNPRHLVRRRGQEARLRCSPMKGHSHVYWYRQLPEEGLKFMVYLQKENIIDESGMPKERFSAEFPKEGPSILRIQQVVRGDSAAYFCASSPGLSSEQYFGPGTRLTVT.